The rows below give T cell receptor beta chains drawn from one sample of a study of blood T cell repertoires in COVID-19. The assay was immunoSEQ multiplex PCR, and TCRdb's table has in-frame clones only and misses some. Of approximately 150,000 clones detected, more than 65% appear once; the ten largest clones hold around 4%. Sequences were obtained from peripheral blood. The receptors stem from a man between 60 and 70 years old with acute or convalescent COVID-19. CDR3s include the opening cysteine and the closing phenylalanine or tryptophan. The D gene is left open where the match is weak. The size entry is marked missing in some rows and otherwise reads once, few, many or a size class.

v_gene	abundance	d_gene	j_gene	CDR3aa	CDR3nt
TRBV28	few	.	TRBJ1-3	CASSSGIVTGNTIYF	TGTGCCAGCAGTTCAGGGATAGTAACTGGAAACACCATATATTTT
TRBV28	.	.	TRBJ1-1	CASGVGGNTEAFF	TGTGCCAGCGGGGTAGGGGGGAACACTGAAGCTTTCTTT
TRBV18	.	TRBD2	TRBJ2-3	CASSPQGLAGGSDTQYF	TGTGCCAGCTCACCTCAAGGACTAGCGGGAGGGTCAGATACGCAGTATTTT
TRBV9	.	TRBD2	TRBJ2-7	CASSGRAGLAGTYEQYF	TGTGCCAGCAGCGGAAGAGCGGGGCTAGCTGGAACCTACGAGCAGTACTTC
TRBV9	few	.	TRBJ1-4	CASSVTQGKLFF	TGTGCCAGCAGCGTGACCCAGGGGAAACTGTTTTTT
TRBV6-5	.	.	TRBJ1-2	CASSTGFEGYGYTF	TGTGCCAGCAGTACAGGGTTCGAGGGCTATGGCTACACCTTC
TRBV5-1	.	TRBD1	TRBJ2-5	CASSSGTVEETQYF	TGCGCCAGCAGCTCGGGGACAGTGGAAGAGACCCAGTACTTC
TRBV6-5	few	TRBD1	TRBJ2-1	CASSYDRATDEQFF	TGTGCCAGCAGTTACGACAGGGCTACGGATGAGCAGTTCTTC
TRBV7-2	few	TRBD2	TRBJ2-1	CASSLEGTSGRNEQFF	TGTGCCAGCAGCTTAGAGGGTACTAGCGGGAGAAATGAGCAGTTCTTC
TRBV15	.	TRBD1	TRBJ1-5	CATSRATGGSQPQHF	TGTGCCACCAGCAGAGCGACAGGGGGCAGTCAGCCCCAGCATTTT
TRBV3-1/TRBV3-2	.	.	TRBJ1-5	CASSQGHEQPQHF	TGTGCCAGCAGCCAAGGACACGAGCAGCCCCAGCATTTT
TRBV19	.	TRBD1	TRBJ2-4	CASSNPTGWVVKNIQYF	TGTGCCAGTAGTAACCCGACAGGGTGGGTCGTCAAAAACATTCAGTACTTC